The sequence of this T cell receptor (beta chain) was determined in a study of blood T cell repertoires in COVID-19. Per the authors' pipeline: From reference gene primer amplification, estimates of nucleated cell counts were derived. Only in-frame clones appear in the TCRdb table, and some are missing; sequencing was by immunoSEQ multiplex PCR. V and J calls and clone size are those listed in that table; D and trimming were worked out from the DNA. The table shows approximately 210,000 clones, with about 90% occurring only once. V lost 5 bases, J lost 4 bases, and 14 bases lay in between. This CDR3 has 15 residues. Germline V gene sequence: CDR1 SGHNT, CDR2 YENEEA.

The J gene is TRBJ2-2, the V gene TRBV11-3; tentative D call: TRBD2 (5 bases). The clonotype originates from a young man with acute or convalescent COVID-19. Sequencing was done on a sample of peripheral blood. In DNA form, the CDR3 reads TGTGCCAGCAGCCCGGGGTGGGTAGGCACCGGGGAGCTGTTTTTT. As protein: CASSPGWVGTGELFF.